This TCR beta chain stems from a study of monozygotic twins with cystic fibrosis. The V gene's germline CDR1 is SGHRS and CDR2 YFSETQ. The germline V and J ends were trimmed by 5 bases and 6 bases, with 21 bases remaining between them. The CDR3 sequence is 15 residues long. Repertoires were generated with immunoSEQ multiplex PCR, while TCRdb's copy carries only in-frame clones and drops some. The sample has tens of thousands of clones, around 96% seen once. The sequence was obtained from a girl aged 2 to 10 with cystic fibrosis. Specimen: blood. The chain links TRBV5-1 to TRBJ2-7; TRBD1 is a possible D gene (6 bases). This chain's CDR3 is CASRGSRGPQGEQYF. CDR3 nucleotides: TGCGCCAGCAGGGGGTCCAGGGGTCCCCAGGGCGAGCAGTACTTC.